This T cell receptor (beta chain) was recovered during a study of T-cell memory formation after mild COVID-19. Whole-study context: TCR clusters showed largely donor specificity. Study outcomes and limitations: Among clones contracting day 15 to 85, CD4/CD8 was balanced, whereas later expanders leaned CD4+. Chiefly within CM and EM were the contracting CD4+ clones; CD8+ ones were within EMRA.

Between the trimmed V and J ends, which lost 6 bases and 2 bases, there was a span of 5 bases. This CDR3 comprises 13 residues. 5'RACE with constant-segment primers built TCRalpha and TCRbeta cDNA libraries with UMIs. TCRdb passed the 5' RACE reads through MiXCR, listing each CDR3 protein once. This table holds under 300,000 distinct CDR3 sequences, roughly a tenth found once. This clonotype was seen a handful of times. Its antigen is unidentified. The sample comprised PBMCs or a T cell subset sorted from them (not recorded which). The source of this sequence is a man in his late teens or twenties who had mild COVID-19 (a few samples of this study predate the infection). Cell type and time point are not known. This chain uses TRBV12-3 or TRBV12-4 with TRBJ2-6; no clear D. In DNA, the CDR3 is TGTGCCAGCAGATGGGCTGGGGCCAACGTCCTGACTTTC. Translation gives CASRWAGANVLTF.